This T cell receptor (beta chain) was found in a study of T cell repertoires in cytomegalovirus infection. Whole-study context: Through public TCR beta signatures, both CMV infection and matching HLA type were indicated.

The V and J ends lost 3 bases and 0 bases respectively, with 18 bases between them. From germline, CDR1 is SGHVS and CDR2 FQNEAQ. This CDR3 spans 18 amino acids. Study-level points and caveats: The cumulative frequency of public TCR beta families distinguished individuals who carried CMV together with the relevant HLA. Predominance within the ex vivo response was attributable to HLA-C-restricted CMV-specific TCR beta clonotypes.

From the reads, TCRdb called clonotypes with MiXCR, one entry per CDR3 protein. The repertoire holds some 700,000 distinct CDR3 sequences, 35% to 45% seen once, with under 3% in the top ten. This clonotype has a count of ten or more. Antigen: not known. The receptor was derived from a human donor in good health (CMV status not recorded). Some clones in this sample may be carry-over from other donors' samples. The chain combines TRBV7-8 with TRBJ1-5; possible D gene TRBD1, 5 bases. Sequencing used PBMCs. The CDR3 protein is CASSLGRRGVYSNQPQHF. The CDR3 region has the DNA TGTGCCAGCAGCTTGGGCCGTCGGGGGGTTTATAGCAATCAGCCCCAGCATTTT. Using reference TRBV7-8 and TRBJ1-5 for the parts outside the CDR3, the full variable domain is GAGVSQSPRYKVAKRGQDVALRCDPISGHVSLFWYQQALGQGPEFLTYFQNEAQLDKSGLPSDRFFAERPEGSVSTLKIQRTQQEDSAVYLCASSLGRRGVYSNQPQHFGDGTRLSIL.